What follows are 19 T cell receptor beta chains derived from one specimen sequenced in a study of blood T cell repertoires in COVID-19. TCRdb's table, derived via immunoSEQ multiplex PCR, lists solely in-frame clones and lacks some. This table holds about 260,000 clones, 70% to 90% found once. The sequenced sample consisted of peripheral blood. The receptor set was obtained from a human donor in a cohort sampled during active COVID-19.

This chain links TRBV11-2 with TRBJ2-1, with 11 nucleotides matching TRBD2. The V segment lost 5 bases and the J segment 4 bases; nucleotides outside the gene matches: 10. The CDR3 spans 17 residues. Germline V CDR1 and CDR2: SGHAT, FQNNGV. The CDR3 DNA follows: TGTGCCAGCAGCGCGATAGCGGGAGGGCAATCTTACAATGAGCAGTTCTTC. Protein sequence: CASSAIAGGQSYNEQFF. Filled out from reference TRBV11-2 and TRBJ2-1, the complete variable domain reads EAGVAQSPRYKIIEKRQSVAFWCNPISGHATLYWYQQILGQGPKLLIQFQNNGVVDDSQLPKDRFSAERLKGVDSTLKIQPAKLEDSAVYLCASSAIAGGQSYNEQFFGPGTRLTVL.

The J gene is TRBJ1-1, the V gene TRBV6-6, with a tentative D call TRBD1 (5 bases). The CDR3 length is 16 residues. Per the germline V gene, CDR1 is MNHNY and CDR2 is SVGAGI (reference sequence). V was clipped by 0 bases and J by 1 base, with 12 bases between them. The CDR3 sequence: CASSYSGGLPNTEAFF. Here the CDR3 DNA reads TGTGCCAGCAGTTACTCTGGGGGGTTGCCGAACACTGAAGCTTTCTTT.

The V gene is TRBV10-2, the J gene TRBJ2-7; 10 nucleotides match TRBD1. The ends lost 5 bases at V and 6 bases at J; junction bases unmatched: 7. Germline V CDR1 and CDR2: WSHSY, SAAADI. This CDR3 region has 14 residues. The CDR3 sequence: CASSSGTGVSEQYF. As DNA, the CDR3 is TGCGCCAGCAGTTCTGGGACAGGGGTTAGCGAGCAGTACTTC.

The chain is built from TRBV6-2 or TRBV6-3 and TRBJ2-7, with D unresolved. The CDR3 contains 14 residues. Per the germline V gene, CDR1 is MNHEY and CDR2 is SVGEGT. V gave up 0 bases and J gave up 5 bases, with 11 bases separating them. The CDR3 is CASSYSYQADEQYF. CDR3 bases: TGTGCCAGCAGTTACTCCTATCAGGCAGACGAGCAGTACTTC.

This clone was counted only a few times. The chain recombines TRBV28 with TRBJ1-2; 9 bases line up with TRBD1. Unmatched junction bases numbered 8, after V lost 4 bases and J lost 8 bases. Germline V gene data show CDR1 as MDHEN and CDR2 as SYDVKM. There are 14 residues in the CDR3. The CDR3: CASSSPGQGDGYTF. The CDR3 DNA sequence: TGTGCCAGCAGTTCCCCGGGACAGGGTGACGGCTACACCTTC.

In its sample, this clone was seen once. The chain employs TRBV19 and TRBJ1-2; 10 bases are shared with TRBD1. Germline CDR1 LNHDA, CDR2 SQIVND (reference sequence). After removal of 5 bases from V and 1 base from J, the junction contained 10 bases not matched to a gene. CDR3 size: 17 residues. The CDR3 nucleotides read TGTGCCAGTAGTTCGGGACAGGGGACACCCGTTAACTATGGCTACACCTTC. Amino acid sequence: CASSSGQGTPVNYGYTF. Filled out from reference TRBV19 and TRBJ1-2, the complete variable domain reads DGGITQSPKYLFRKEGQNVTLSCEQNLNHDAMYWYRQDPGQGLRLIYYSQIVNDFQKGDIAEGYSVSREKKESFPLTVTSAQKNPTAFYLCASSSGQGTPVNYGYTFGSGTRLTVV.

The chain employs TRBV7-9 and TRBJ1-1; TRBD1 is a possible D gene (5 bases). This CDR3 is built from 16 residues. CDR1 and CDR2 from the germline V gene are SEHNR and FQNEAQ (reference sequence). V lost 0 bases to trimming and J lost 11 bases, with 22 bases between them. CDR3 region: CASSLAHPAGRIRAFF. The CDR3 region has the DNA TGTGCCAGCAGCTTAGCGCATCCCGCAGGGAGGATAAGGGCTTTCTTT.

V gene TRBV5-1 combines with J gene TRBJ1-3; possible D gene TRBD1, 5 bases. This CDR3 has 15 residues. Germline assignment: CDR1 SGHRS and CDR2 YFSETQ. Trimming pared 1 base from V and 0 bases from J, leaving 8 bases between. CDR3 bases: TGCGCCAGCAGCTTGACAGGTACCTCTGGAAACACCATATATTTT. Translating gives CASSLTGTSGNTIYF.

This clone has a count of ten or more. Other DNA variants within this sample encode the same CDR3. V and J are TRBV6-2 or TRBV6-3 and TRBJ1-5, with unresolved D. With 5 bases removed from V and 6 bases from J, the gap between germline ends came to 11 bases. This CDR3 spans 13 amino acids. Looked up from germline, CDR1 is MNHEY and CDR2 is SVGEGT. CDR3 in DNA: TGTGCCAGCAGTGGTGGTGAGGTTCAGCCCCAGCATTTT. Translated: CASSGGEVQPQHF.

The CDR3 DNA reads as TGTGCCAGCGGTATAGGGAGGGGCTATGGCTACACCTTC. Translation: CASGIGRGYGYTF. The chain is built from TRBV6-6 and TRBJ1-2; D is perhaps TRBD1 (5 bases). CDR3 length equals 13 residues. The V and J ends lost 8 bases and 4 bases respectively, with 14 bases between them. The germline V gene encodes CDR1 MNHNY and CDR2 SVGAGI (reference sequence).

There are a few counts of this clone. Other DNA sequences in the same sample also yield this CDR3. This chain connects TRBV5-1 to TRBJ2-7; tentatively, D is TRBD2 (5 bases). The CDR3 is made up of 15 amino acids. V was trimmed by 0 bases and J by 2 bases, leaving 12 bases between them. Germline assignment: CDR1 SGHRS and CDR2 YFSETQ. DNA of the CDR3: TGCGCCAGCAGCTTGGATGGAGGTCCACCCTACGAGCAGTACTTC. Its protein product is CASSLDGGPPYEQYF.

V gene TRBV11-3 combines with J gene TRBJ2-1; 13 bases fit TRBD2. Per the germline V gene, CDR1 is SGHNT and CDR2 is YENEEA. V was pared by 5 bases and J by 4 bases, with 2 bases of the junction left unmatched. CDR3 size: 15 residues. Written as DNA, the CDR3 is TGTGCCAGCAGCCCGGGACTAGCGGGATACAATGAGCAGTTCTTC. Its translation: CASSPGLAGYNEQFF.

This chain links TRBV27 with TRBJ1-2; possible D gene TRBD1, 5 bases. The V gene lost 11 bases and the J gene lost 4 bases, with 14 bases spanning the gap. Germline CDR1 reads MNHEY; CDR2 reads SMNVEV (reference sequence). This CDR3 is 12 amino acids long. In DNA, the CDR3 is TGTGCCCCCCCGGGGGTTTCCTATGGCTACACCTTC. Its translation is CAPPGVSYGYTF.

V gene TRBV7-8 combines with J gene TRBJ1-1, with TRBD1 matching over 7 bases. This CDR3 region has 16 residues. The J segment lost 0 bases and the V segment lost 1 base, leaving 5 bases of the junction unmatched. CDR1 and CDR2 from the germline V gene are SGHVS and FQNEAQ. DNA of the CDR3: TGTGCCAGCAGCTTAGAGGGACAGCGCCTGAACACTGAAGCTTTCTTT. Its translation: CASSLEGQRLNTEAFF.

The chain joins TRBV28 to TRBJ1-1; D remains unclear. This CDR3 contains 16 residues. Looked up from germline, CDR1 is MDHEN and CDR2 is SYDVKM. Trimming left V 4 bases short and J 12 bases short, with 27 bases between. CDR3: CASSSPGSPYSFWTFF. The CDR3 DNA sequence: TGTGCCAGCAGTTCCCCTGGCTCCCCCTACAGCTTCTGGACTTTCTTT.

The chain couples TRBV4-3 to TRBJ1-4, with D maybe TRBD1 (6 bases). This CDR3 region has 16 residues. Trimming shortened V by 0 bases and J by 8 bases, and 16 bases separated the two germline ends. Germline assignment: CDR1 LGHNA and CDR2 YSLEER. CDR3 residues: CASSQDRGTGSEKLFF. The CDR3 DNA follows: TGCGCCAGCAGCCAAGATAGGGGAACAGGGAGCGAAAAACTGTTTTTT.

The CDR3 protein is CATSRDLSSQISGNTIYF. The CDR3 DNA reads TGTGCCACCAGCAGAGATCTCTCTTCGCAGATCTCTGGAAACACCATATATTTT. The V gene is TRBV15, the J gene TRBJ1-3; D remains ambiguous. This CDR3 comprises 18 residues. Germline V gene sequence: CDR1 LNHNV, CDR2 YYDKDF (reference sequence). With 0 bases removed from V and 0 bases from J, the gap between germline ends came to 15 bases. The full variable domain, in which reference TRBV15 and TRBJ1-3 provide the parts outside the CDR3, is DAMVIQNPRYQVTQFGKPVTLSCSQTLNHNVMYWYQQKSSQAPKLLFHYYDKDFNNEADTPDNFQSRRPNTSFCFLDIRSPGLGDTAMYLCATSRDLSSQISGNTIYFGEGSWLTVV.

V usage is TRBV7-2 and J usage is TRBJ2-6; 8 positions agree with TRBD2. Trimming at V came to 4 bases and at J to 2 bases, leaving 4 bases not matched to a gene. The CDR3 has 16 residues. Germline CDR1 reads SGHTA; CDR2 reads FQGNSA. DNA of the CDR3: TGTGCCAGCAGCTCCGGGGGGGCGCCTGGGGCCAACGTCCTGACTTTC. This translates into CASSSGGAPGANVLTF.

The chain couples TRBV6-5 to TRBJ1-1, with a possible D match to TRBD1 (6 bases). The germline V gene encodes CDR1 MNHEY and CDR2 SVGAGI. The CDR3 has 16 amino acids. Trimming took 0 bases from V and 1 from J, leaving 12 bases between them. The CDR3 region is CASSYSGAGANTEAFF. In DNA, the CDR3 is TGTGCCAGCAGTTACTCGGGCGCAGGGGCGAACACTGAAGCTTTCTTT.